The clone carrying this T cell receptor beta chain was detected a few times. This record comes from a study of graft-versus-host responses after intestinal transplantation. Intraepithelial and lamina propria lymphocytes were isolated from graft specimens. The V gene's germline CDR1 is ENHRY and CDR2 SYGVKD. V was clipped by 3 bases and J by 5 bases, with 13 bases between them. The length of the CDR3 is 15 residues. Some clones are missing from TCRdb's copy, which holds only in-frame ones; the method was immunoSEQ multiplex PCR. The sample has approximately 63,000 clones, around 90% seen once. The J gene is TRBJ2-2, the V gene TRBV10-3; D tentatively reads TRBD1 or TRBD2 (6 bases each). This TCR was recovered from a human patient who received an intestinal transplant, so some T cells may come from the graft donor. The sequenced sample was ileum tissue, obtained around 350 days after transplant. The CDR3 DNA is TGTGCCATCAGTGATGGTCAGGGGAGGACCGGGGAGCTGTTTTTT. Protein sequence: CAISDGQGRTGELFF.